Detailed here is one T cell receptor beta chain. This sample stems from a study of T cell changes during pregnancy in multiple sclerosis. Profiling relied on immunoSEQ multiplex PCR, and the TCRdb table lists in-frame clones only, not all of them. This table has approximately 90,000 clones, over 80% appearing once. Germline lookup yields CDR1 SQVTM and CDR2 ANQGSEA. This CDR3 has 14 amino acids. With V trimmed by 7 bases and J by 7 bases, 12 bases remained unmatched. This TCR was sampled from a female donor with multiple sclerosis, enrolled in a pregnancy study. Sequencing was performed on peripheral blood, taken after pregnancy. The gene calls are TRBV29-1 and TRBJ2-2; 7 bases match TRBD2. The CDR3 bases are TGCAGCGCAGGCCGACTAGCCGAGGGCGGGGAGCTGTTTTTT. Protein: CSAGRLAEGGELFF.